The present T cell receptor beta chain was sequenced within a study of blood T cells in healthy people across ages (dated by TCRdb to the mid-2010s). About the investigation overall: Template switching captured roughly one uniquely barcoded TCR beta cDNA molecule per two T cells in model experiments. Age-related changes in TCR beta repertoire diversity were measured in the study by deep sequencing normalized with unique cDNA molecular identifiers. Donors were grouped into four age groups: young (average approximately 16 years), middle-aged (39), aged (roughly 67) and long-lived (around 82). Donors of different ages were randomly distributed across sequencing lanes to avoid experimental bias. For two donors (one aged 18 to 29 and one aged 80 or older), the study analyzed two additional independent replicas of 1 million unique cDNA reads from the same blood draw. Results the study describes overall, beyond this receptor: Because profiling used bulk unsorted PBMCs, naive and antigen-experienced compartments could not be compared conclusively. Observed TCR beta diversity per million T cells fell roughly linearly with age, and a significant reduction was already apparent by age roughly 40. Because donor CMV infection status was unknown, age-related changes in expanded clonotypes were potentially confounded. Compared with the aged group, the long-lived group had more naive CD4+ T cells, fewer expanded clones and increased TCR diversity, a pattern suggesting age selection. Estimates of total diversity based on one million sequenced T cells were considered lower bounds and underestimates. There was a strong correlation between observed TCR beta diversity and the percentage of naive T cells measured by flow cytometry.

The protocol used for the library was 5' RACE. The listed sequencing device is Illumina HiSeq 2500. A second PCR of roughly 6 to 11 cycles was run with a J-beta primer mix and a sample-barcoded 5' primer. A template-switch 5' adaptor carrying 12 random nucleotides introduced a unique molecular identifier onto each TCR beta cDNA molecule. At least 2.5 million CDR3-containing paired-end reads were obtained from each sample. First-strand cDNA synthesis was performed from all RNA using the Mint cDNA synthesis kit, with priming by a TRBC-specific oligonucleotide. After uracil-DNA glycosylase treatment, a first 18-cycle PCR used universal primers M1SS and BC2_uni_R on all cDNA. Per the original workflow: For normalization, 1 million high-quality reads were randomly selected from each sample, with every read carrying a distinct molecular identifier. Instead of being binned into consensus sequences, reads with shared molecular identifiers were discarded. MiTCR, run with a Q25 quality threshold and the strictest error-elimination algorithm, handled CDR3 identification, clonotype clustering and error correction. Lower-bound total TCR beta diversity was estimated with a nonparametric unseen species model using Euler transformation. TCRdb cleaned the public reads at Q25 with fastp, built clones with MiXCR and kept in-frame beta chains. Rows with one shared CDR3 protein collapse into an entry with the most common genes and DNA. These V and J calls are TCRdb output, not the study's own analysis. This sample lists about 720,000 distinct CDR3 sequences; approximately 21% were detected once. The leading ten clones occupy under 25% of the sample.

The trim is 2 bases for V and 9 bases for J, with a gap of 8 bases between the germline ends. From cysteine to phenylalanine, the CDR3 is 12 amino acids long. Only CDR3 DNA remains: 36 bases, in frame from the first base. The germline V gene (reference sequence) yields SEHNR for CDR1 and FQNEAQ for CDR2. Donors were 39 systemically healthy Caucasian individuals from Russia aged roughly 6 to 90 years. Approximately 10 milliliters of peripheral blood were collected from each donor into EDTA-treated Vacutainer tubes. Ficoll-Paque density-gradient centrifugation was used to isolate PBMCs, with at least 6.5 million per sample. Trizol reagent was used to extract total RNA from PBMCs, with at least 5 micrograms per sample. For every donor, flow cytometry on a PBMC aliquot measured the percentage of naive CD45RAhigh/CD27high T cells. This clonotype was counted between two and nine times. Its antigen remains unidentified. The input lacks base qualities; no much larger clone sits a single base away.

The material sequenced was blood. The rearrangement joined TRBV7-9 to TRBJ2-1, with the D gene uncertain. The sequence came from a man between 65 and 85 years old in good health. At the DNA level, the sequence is TGTGCCAGCAGCTTATGGGTGAGTGAGCAGTTCTTC. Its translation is CASSLWVSEQFF.